The entry below describes one TCR beta chain. No cognate antigen has been identified for it. The record has no base qualities; no much larger clone is one base away. The source of the sample is a study of blood T cell repertoires in COVID-19 (TCRdb year 2020). With regard to the full study: Collaborator samples came from the United States, Italy and Spain and covered acute and convalescent phases of COVID-19. The material from the prospective study consisted of cDNA or gDNA derived from T cells, B-cell-depleted T cells, or PBMCs. The repertoires were made available in a free public database intended to serve as a resource for research on the immune response to SARS-CoV-2. The sample metadata nearly always contained a de-identified subject ID, COVID-19 status, age in years and sex. Where HLA class I and class II types were available, the types were taken from metadata supplied by the sample provider, not from assay-based typing. The samples were drawn from two sources: the first 160 participants of the ongoing ImmuneRACE study, and 950 to 1,500 subjects contributed by 6 global collaborators. Deeply sampled blood TCRbeta repertoires from subjects exposed to, actively infected with, or recovered from COVID-19 were included in the dataset. The research as a whole found: The amount of clinical and demographic metadata varied by source and participant and was provided uncurated.

In the prospective study, participants were roughly 18 to 95 years old, resided in around 25 geographic areas of the United States, and were enrolled through a virtual design. To assign participants to cohorts, the prospective study relied on clinical history that participants themselves reported in a screening survey and a study questionnaire. In the prospective study, whole blood, serum and a nasopharyngeal or oropharyngeal swab were collected from each participant by mobile phlebotomists. Additional blood draws and questionnaires over an approximately 2-month period could optionally be provided by prospective study participants. Prospective study blood samples were shipped either frozen or at room temperature before DNA extraction. TCRbeta CDR3 regions were amplified from genomic DNA using the immunoSEQ Assay, a bias-controlled multiplex PCR. The published analysis was carried out like this. Within the assay, amplification of reference gene primers was used to estimate how many nucleated cells each sample contained. To quantify the absolute abundance of each unique TCRbeta CDR3 rearrangement, sequence reads were collapsed and filtered. For each sample, productive Simpson clonality was calculated by taking the square root of Simpson's diversity index across productive rearrangements. TCRdb holds this immuneACCESS table with in-frame rearrangements only. Some clones are missing; in checked studies, unresolved V genes explain under half, and the rest has no known cause. Clonal size and the V and J genes are those of that table, whereas D and trimming came from the DNA. This sample holds some 290,000 clones; approximately 91% were observed only once. About 2% of the sample rests with the top ten.

The germline V gene encodes CDR1 MNHNY and CDR2 SVGAGI (reference sequence). Germline trimming amounts to 3 bases on V and 0 bases on J, with 1 as the count of junction bases outside the gene matches. Reading from cysteine to phenylalanine, the CDR3 counts 15 amino acids. Only the CDR3 portion is preserved as DNA: 45 bases, with reading frame beginning at the first base. Sample: PBMCs or T cells enriched from blood (not recorded which). The origin of this receptor is a middle-aged woman with acute COVID-19. The V gene is TRBV6-6 and the J gene is TRBJ2-3, with TRBD1 identical over 9 junction bases. CDR3 reads: CASSYGTGSTDTQYF. In nucleotide form, the sequence is TGTGCCAGCAGTTATGGGACAGGGAGCACAGATACGCAGTATTTT.